These 20 T cell receptor beta chains originate from one sample sequenced in a study of T cell responses to AZD1222 COVID-19 vaccine. Produced via immunoSEQ multiplex PCR; TCRdb's table is partial and in-frame only. This sample has just under 95,000 clones, with about nine tenths found just once. Sequences were derived from peripheral blood, sampled on day 0 of AZD1222 vaccination. These receptors originate from an adult in good health.

The chain employs TRBV5-1 and TRBJ2-7; D possibly corresponds to TRBD2 (6 bases). The V gene lost 0 bases and the J gene lost 5 bases, with 12 bases spanning the gap. This CDR3 region has 14 residues. Germline assignment: CDR1 SGHRS and CDR2 YFSETQ. CDR3 DNA: TGCGCCAGCAGCTTGGTAGCCGGGAGCCACGAGCAGTACTTC. Protein: CASSLVAGSHEQYF.

V gene TRBV6-5 combines with J gene TRBJ2-6, with a tentative D call TRBD1 (5 bases). Germline CDR1 is MNHEY and CDR2 is SVGAGI. This CDR3 spans 13 amino acids. V lost 10 bases and J lost 1, with 8 bases in between. CDR3 in amino acids: CATTGSGANVLTF. In DNA, the CDR3 is TGTGCCACCACAGGATCTGGGGCCAACGTCCTGACTTTC.

The genes are TRBV5-1 and TRBJ1-4, with TRBD1 identical over 8 bases. CDR1 SGHRS and CDR2 YFSETQ come from the germline V gene. The CDR3 is 14 residues long. J lost 4 bases, V lost 4 bases, and 3 bases had no gene match. CDR3 sequence reads: CASSLQGGNEKLFF. CDR3 DNA sequence: TGCGCCAGCAGCCTACAGGGGGGTAATGAAAAACTGTTTTTT.

The chain has TRBV19 and TRBJ2-7; 8 positions match TRBD1. The ends lost 4 bases at V and 6 bases at J; junction bases unmatched: 8. This CDR3 comprises 14 residues. Germline CDR1 and CDR2: LNHDA and SQIVND (reference sequence). DNA for the CDR3: TGTGCCAGTAGTAACCGGGACAGGCGGGGCGAGCAGTACTTC. Translating it yields CASSNRDRRGEQYF.

This clone was seen once. The chain has TRBV11-2 and TRBJ1-1, with 7 bases fitting TRBD1. CDR3 length equals 15 residues. Per the germline V gene, CDR1 is SGHAT and CDR2 is FQNNGV. V lost 5 bases to trimming and J lost 4 bases; unmatched junction nucleotides: 10. CDR3 sequence reads: CASSVRQGSGTEAFF. The CDR3 bases are TGTGCCAGCAGCGTAAGACAGGGATCAGGCACTGAAGCTTTCTTT.

The chain recombines TRBV6-5 with TRBJ1-2, with D possibly matching TRBD1 (5 bases). The length of the CDR3 is 16 residues. V was trimmed by 0 bases and J by 8 bases, leaving 19 bases between them. Germline V gene sequence: CDR1 MNHEY, CDR2 SVGAGI. CDR3 sequence (DNA): TGTGCCAGCAGTTACTCTGGCGGGGGACGTATAAGCGGCTACACCTTC. Amino acids: CASSYSGGGRISGYTF.

This chain links TRBV19 with TRBJ1-1; D not certain. Germline assignment: CDR1 LNHDA and CDR2 SQIVND (reference sequence). V lost 0 bases to trimming and J lost 5 bases, with 13 bases between them. There are 15 residues in the CDR3. DNA of the CDR3: TGTGCCAGTAGTATAGAGTCGATGGGCCGGACTGAAGCTTTCTTT. Its protein is CASSIESMGRTEAFF. Drawing the rest from reference TRBV19 and TRBJ1-1, the complete variable domain is DGGITQSPKYLFRKEGQNVTLSCEQNLNHDAMYWYRQDPGQGLRLIYYSQIVNDFQKGDIAEGYSVSREKKESFPLTVTSAQKNPTAFYLCASSIESMGRTEAFFGQGTRLTVV.

The chain is built from TRBV20-1 and TRBJ1-2; no reliable D call. Trimming took off 3 bases at V and 2 bases at J, with 4 bases between the two ends. This CDR3 region has 11 residues. Germline CDR1 and CDR2: DFQATT and SNEGSKA (reference sequence). The CDR3 loop reads CSASSNYGYTF. CDR3 in DNA: TGCAGTGCTAGCAGCAACTATGGCTACACCTTC.

CDR3 coding DNA: TGTGCCAGCAGTTACTCGAGGCGGGGGGCAGCCTACGAGCAGTACTTC. Translating it yields CASSYSRRGAAYEQYF. The chain links TRBV6-2 or TRBV6-3 to TRBJ2-7; 8 positions agree with TRBD2. Germline CDR1 and CDR2: MNHEY and SVGEGT. Germline trimming cut 0 bases from V and 2 bases from J; bases unmatched to any gene: 6. This CDR3 has 16 amino acids.

The chain carries TRBV13 and TRBJ2-7; D is unresolved. Trimming stripped 5 bases from V and 4 bases from J, with 15 bases between. The CDR3 sequence is 14 residues long. The germline V gene encodes CDR1 PRHDT and CDR2 FYEKMQ (reference sequence). The CDR3 region is CASSRTATEYEQYF. The CDR3 bases are TGTGCCAGCAGCCGGACGGCGACTGAATACGAGCAGTACTTC. Based on the CDR3 plus reference TRBV13 and TRBJ2-7, the full variable domain is AAGVIQSPRHLIKEKRETATLKCYPIPRHDTVYWYQQGPGQDPQFLISFYEKMQSDKGSIPDRFSAQQFSDYHSELNMSSLELGDSALYFCASSRTATEYEQYFGPGTRLTVT.

The chain carries TRBV3-1 (or the pseudogene TRBV3-2) and TRBJ1-4; D possibly corresponds to TRBD1 (6 bases). V lost 4 bases and J 8 bases, leaving 17 bases between the germline ends. Germline CDR1 LGHDT, CDR2 YNNKEL (reference sequence). The CDR3 is 15 residues long. CDR3 sequence: CASSRAVGGKEKLFF. Written as DNA, the CDR3 is TGTGCCAGCAGCCGGGCTGTTGGGGGCAAAGAAAAACTGTTTTTT.

The V call is TRBV3-1 (or the pseudogene TRBV3-2), the J call TRBJ1-1; D may be TRBD1 (5 bases). CDR3 size: 18 residues. CDR1 is LGHDT and CDR2 is YNNKEL in the germline V gene (reference sequence). Trimming removed 0 bases at V and 4 bases at J, with 21 bases between. The CDR3 protein is CASSQDPFLRQGATEAFF. As DNA, the CDR3 is TGTGCCAGCAGCCAAGATCCCTTTTTAAGGCAGGGTGCCACTGAAGCTTTCTTT.

The chain has TRBV11-2 and TRBJ1-4, with unresolved D. V gave up 5 bases and J gave up 10 bases, with 23 bases separating them. CDR1 and CDR2 (germline): SGHAT, FQNNGV. The length of the CDR3 is 16 residues. CDR3 protein: CASSEQAEPGSGKLFF. The CDR3 DNA follows: TGTGCCAGCAGCGAGCAAGCAGAACCGGGTAGTGGAAAACTGTTTTTT.

This rearrangement joins TRBV30 to TRBJ1-1, with D hard to call. The CDR3 extends over 13 amino acids. Trimming shortened V by 3 bases and J by 1 base, and 9 bases separated the two germline ends. The V gene's germline CDR1 is GTSNPN and CDR2 SVGIG (reference sequence). The CDR3 loop reads CAWSLDENTEAFF. CDR3 DNA: TGTGCCTGGAGCTTGGATGAGAACACTGAAGCTTTCTTT. The complete variable domain, with remaining parts taken from reference TRBV30 and TRBJ1-1, reads SQTIHQWPATLVQPVGSPLSLECTVEGTSNPNLYWYRQAAGRGLQLLFYSVGIGQISSEVPQNLSASRPQDRQFILSSKKLLLSDSGFYLCAWSLDENTEAFFGQGTRLTVV.

This chain connects TRBV2 to TRBJ2-5; 9 bases are a match to TRBD2. This CDR3 is 15 amino acids long. CDR1 and CDR2 (germline): SNHLY, FYNNEI. V gave up 4 bases and J gave up 1 base; unmatched junction bases: 4. This CDR3 reads CASSGASGVQETQYF. CDR3 DNA sequence: TGTGCCAGCAGTGGGGCTAGCGGGGTCCAAGAGACCCAGTACTTC.

The chain joins TRBV6-1 to TRBJ2-2, with 8 bases matching TRBD2. CDR1 is MNHNS, CDR2 SASEGT, per germline. J gave up 0 bases and V 4 bases, and 10 bases lay outside the gene matches. This CDR3 region has 18 residues. Here the CDR3 reads CASSALLAGVTNTGELFF. DNA for the CDR3: TGTGCCAGCAGTGCACTCCTAGCGGGTGTCACGAACACCGGGGAGCTGTTTTTT.

The J gene is TRBJ2-1, the V gene TRBV28; TRBD1 agrees at 9 bases. Germline CDR1 and CDR2: MDHEN and SYDVKM. V lost 6 bases, J lost 1 base, and 7 bases stayed unmatched. This CDR3 has 16 amino acids. CDR3 sequence: CASSSLDRGSYNEQFF. The CDR3 DNA sequence: TGTGCCAGCAGCTCTCTCGACAGGGGGTCCTACAATGAGCAGTTCTTC.

The chain combines TRBV19 with TRBJ1-5; perhaps TRBD1 as D (5 bases). The V gene's germline CDR1 is LNHDA and CDR2 SQIVND (reference sequence). V lost 6 bases and J lost 0, with 9 bases in between. There are 14 residues in the CDR3. The CDR3 nucleotides read TGTGCCAGTAGCCGGGACCTTAGCAATCAGCCCCAGCATTTT. Its translation: CASSRDLSNQPQHF.

This chain uses TRBV7-2 with TRBJ2-7, with D possibly matching TRBD2 (5 bases). Per germline, CDR1 SGHTA and CDR2 FQGNSA. This CDR3 has 14 amino acids. Trimming cost V 4 bases and J 12 bases, with 22 bases left between them. CDR3 nucleotides: TGTGCCAGCAGCTCTGCACCCGGACGGCCCGAGGGGTACTTC. This sequence encodes CASSSAPGRPEGYF. The full variable domain, with the rest looked up from reference TRBV7-2 and TRBJ2-7, is GAGVSQSPSNKVTEKGKDVELRCDPISGHTALYWYRQSLGQGLEFLIYFQGNSAPDKSGLPSDRFSAERTGGSVSTLTIQRTQQEDSAVYLCASSSAPGRPEGYFGPGTRLTVT.

V gene TRBV14 combines with J gene TRBJ1-6; D possibly corresponds to TRBD1 (6 bases). The CDR3 is 16 amino acids. Germline CDR1 and CDR2: SGHDN and FVKESK. V was clipped by 1 base and J by 5 bases, with 12 bases between them. CDR3 DNA sequence: TGTGCCAGCAGCCAAGCCGGGGGCGGCCATAATTCACCCCTCCACTTT. As protein: CASSQAGGGHNSPLHF.